These 26 T cell receptor beta chains were sequenced from one sample in a study of Ad26.COV2.S vaccination and SARS-CoV-2 variants. Assay: immunoSEQ multiplex PCR; the TCRdb copy retains only in-frame clones and omits some. This table holds about 680,000 clones, roughly 90% found once. Specified treatment: roughly 19 received Ad26.COV2.S at low or high dose, single or two shots; 5 received placebo; per-sample allocation not given. Each sample was drawn 63 days after the first injection (of vaccine or placebo). The input for sequencing was peripheral blood, taken in a trial of Ad26.COV2.S vaccine versus placebo. The receptors stem from a person between 18 and 60 years old who received the Ad26.COV2.S COVID-19 vaccine or a placebo.

DNA of the CDR3: TGTGCCAGCAACCCGACAGGGACCAAAAACATTCAGTACTTC. Its translation is CASNPTGTKNIQYF. The chain employs TRBV6-5 and TRBJ2-4; 7 nucleotides match TRBD1. The CDR3 totals 14 residues. With V trimmed by 7 bases and J by 2 bases, 5 bases remained unmatched. Germline lookup yields CDR1 MNHEY and CDR2 SVGAGI.

The rearrangement links TRBV18 to TRBJ2-3; 13 nucleotides line up with TRBD2. This CDR3 has 16 amino acids. Germline CDR1 reads KGHSH; CDR2 reads LQKENI. V trimming: 4 bases; J trimming: 5 bases; junction bases outside the gene matches: 6. DNA of the CDR3: TGTGCCAGCTCACAGGGACTAGCGGGATCGGTAGATACGCAGTATTTT. Translated: CASSQGLAGSVDTQYF.

The gene calls are TRBV2 and TRBJ2-2; maybe TRBD2 (7 bases). V was clipped by 7 bases and J by 5 bases, with 11 bases between them. The CDR3 totals 13 residues. Germline V gene data show CDR1 as SNHLY and CDR2 as FYNNEI. CDR3 sequence: CASKGGRTGELFF. The CDR3 bases are TGTGCCAGCAAGGGGGGGAGGACCGGGGAGCTGTTTTTT.

The V gene is TRBV5-5, the J gene TRBJ2-3; D may be TRBD2 (6 bases). CDR3 size: 14 residues. V lost 4 bases and J lost 2, with 11 bases in between. Germline V gives CDR1 SGHKS, CDR2 YYEKEE (reference sequence). The chain's CDR3 is CASSRGTTTDTQYF. CDR3 DNA: TGTGCCAGCAGCCGGGGGACCACCACAGATACGCAGTATTTT. Variable domain in full (rest from reference TRBV5-5 and TRBJ2-3): DAGVTQSPTHLIKTRGQQVTLRCSPISGHKSVSWYQQVLGQGPQFIFQYYEKEERGRGNFPDRFSARQFPNYSSELNVNALLLGDSALYLCASSRGTTTDTQYFGPGTRLTVL.

Concerning this clone: Other DNA sequences of this sample code for an identical CDR3. Here the CDR3 DNA reads TGTGCCAGCAGCCAAGGACAGGGTACGTACGAGCAGTACTTC. It encodes CASSQGQGTYEQYF. The rearrangement uses TRBV7-2 and TRBJ2-7, with TRBD1 matching over 8 bases. CDR1 is SGHTA and CDR2 is FQGNSA in the germline V gene. The CDR3 runs to 14 residues. V shed 5 bases, J shed 4 bases, and the junction held 7 bases outside the gene matches.

This chain links TRBV11-2 with TRBJ2-7; TRBD2 agrees at 7 bases. With V trimmed by 5 bases and J by 12 bases, 13 bases remained unmatched. Germline V gene lookup returns CDR1 SGHAT and CDR2 FQNNGV. The CDR3 length is 13 residues. The CDR3, as DNA: TGTGCCAGCAGCCCCCGACTAGCCGGGCGCCTGTACTTC. This codes for CASSPRLAGRLYF.

The chain carries TRBV7-2 and TRBJ2-7; weak D call: TRBD1 (6 bases). The CDR3 has 14 amino acids. V was clipped by 5 bases and J by 3 bases, with 14 bases between them. Germline V lookup: CDR1 SGHTA, CDR2 FQGNSA. The chain's CDR3 is CASSPGQFVYEQYF. As DNA, the CDR3 is TGTGCCAGCAGCCCCGGACAGTTTGTCTACGAGCAGTACTTC.

The V and J genes are TRBV6-6 and TRBJ1-3; 9 bases agree with TRBD1. This CDR3 spans 18 amino acids. V shed 5 bases, J shed 0 bases, and the junction held 11 bases outside the gene matches. Germline CDR1 and CDR2: MNHNY and SVGAGI (reference sequence). This CDR3 is CASSPNPGTGSSGNTIYF. In nucleotides, the CDR3 is TGTGCCAGCAGTCCAAACCCCGGGACAGGGAGCTCTGGAAACACCATATATTTT.

The chain uses TRBV6-5 and TRBJ2-1; possible D gene TRBD2, 5 bases. Germline CDR1 is MNHEY and CDR2 is SVGAGI. Trimming removed 3 bases from V and 5 bases from J, with 11 bases in between. This CDR3 is built from 14 residues. The CDR3 DNA is TGTGCCAGCAGTTATGACTACCTGGACAATGAGCAGTTCTTC. The encoded protein is CASSYDYLDNEQFF.

The chain recombines TRBV18 with TRBJ2-7; D call uncertain. This CDR3 has 14 amino acids. With 3 bases removed from V and 5 bases from J, the gap between germline ends came to 14 bases. CDR1 is KGHSH, CDR2 LQKENI, per germline. The CDR3 is CASSPSTGRDEQYF. The CDR3 bases are TGTGCCAGCTCACCCTCCACGGGTAGGGACGAGCAGTACTTC.

This chain connects TRBV7-9 to TRBJ2-7, with 8 bases fitting TRBD1. CDR1 is SEHNR and CDR2 is FQNEAQ in the germline V gene (reference sequence). The length of the CDR3 is 13 residues. V was clipped by 5 bases and J by 5 bases; unmatched bases: 5. The CDR3, as DNA: TGTGCCAGCAGCCATGGACAGGGTCACGAGCAGTACTTC. Translated: CASSHGQGHEQYF. Complete variable domain (other parts from reference TRBV7-9 and TRBJ2-7): DTGVSQNPRHKITKRGQNVTFRCDPISEHNRLYWYRQTLGQGPEFLTYFQNEAQLEKSRLLSDRFSAERPKGSFSTLEIQRTEQGDSAMYLCASSHGQGHEQYFGPGTRLTVT.

This chain joins TRBV7-6 and TRBJ2-1; TRBD1 agrees at 9 bases. CDR1 SGHVS and CDR2 FNYEAQ come from the germline V gene. The CDR3 totals 15 residues. V shed 4 bases, J shed 3 bases, and the junction held 4 bases outside the gene matches. The CDR3 DNA is TGTGCCAGCAGCTCCCGGACAGGGGTCTACAATGAGCAGTTCTTC. This translates into CASSSRTGVYNEQFF.

This chain connects TRBV7-9 to TRBJ2-2; possibly TRBD1 for D (6 bases). Trimming pared 3 bases from V and 5 bases from J, leaving 19 bases between. This CDR3 has 17 amino acids. Germline assignment: CDR1 SEHNR and CDR2 FQNEAQ (reference sequence). The CDR3, as DNA: TGTGCCAGCAGCTTTACAGGGATTCAGGTGGGAACCGGGGAGCTGTTTTTT. Translating it yields CASSFTGIQVGTGELFF.

The chain joins TRBV2 to TRBJ1-2; D remains unclear. Trimming pared 7 bases from V and 2 bases from J, leaving 17 bases between. This CDR3 is built from 15 residues. Germline V gene sequence: CDR1 SNHLY, CDR2 FYNNEI. Here the CDR3 DNA reads TGTGCCAGCACCCTACGTACGGACGTAAACTATGGCTACACCTTC. Translation: CASTLRTDVNYGYTF.

This chain joins TRBV10-2 and TRBJ1-1; TRBD1 is a possible D gene (6 bases). This CDR3 has 14 amino acids. The V end was cut by 10 bases, the J end by 0 bases, with 15 bases between. Germline CDR1 reads WSHSY; CDR2 reads SAAADI. CDR3 region: CATVRDNLNTEAFF. The CDR3 nucleotides read TGCGCCACCGTCCGGGACAACCTGAACACTGAAGCTTTCTTT.

Concerning this clone itself: Other DNA sequences in this specimen translate into the identical CDR3. The CDR3 nucleotides are TGTGCCAGCAGCCAAGAAGACGGCCCCTACGAGCAGTACTTC. As protein: CASSQEDGPYEQYF. The chain couples TRBV3-1 (or the pseudogene TRBV3-2) to TRBJ2-7, with D uncertain. The CDR3 runs 14 residues. V shed 0 bases and J shed 2 bases, with 8 bases lying between them. CDR1 and CDR2 from the germline V gene are LGHDT and YNNKEL (reference sequence).

The chain has TRBV3-1 (or the pseudogene TRBV3-2) and TRBJ1-3; D is perhaps TRBD1 (5 bases). CDR3 size: 16 residues. Between the trimmed V and J ends, which lost 0 bases and 0 bases, there was a span of 9 bases. CDR1 and CDR2 from the germline V gene are LGHDT and YNNKEL (reference sequence). As DNA, the CDR3 is TGTGCCAGCAGCCAAGATCAAGGACACTCTGGAAACACCATATATTTT. Its protein is CASSQDQGHSGNTIYF.

The CDR3, as DNA: TGTGCCAGCAGCTTGGGGCTAGGCAACTACAATGAGCAGTTCTTC. Its translation: CASSLGLGNYNEQFF. J is TRBJ2-1 and V is TRBV7-2, with D possibly TRBD1 on 5 matching bases. Trimming left V 3 bases short and J 3 bases short, with 12 bases between. Germline V gene data show CDR1 as SGHTA and CDR2 as FQGNSA. The CDR3 is 15 residues long. Full variable domain (rest looked up from reference TRBV7-2 and TRBJ2-1): GAGVSQSPSNKVTEKGKDVELRCDPISGHTALYWYRQSLGQGLEFLIYFQGNSAPDKSGLPSDRFSAERTGGSVSTLTIQRTQQEDSAVYLCASSLGLGNYNEQFFGPGTRLTVL.

V usage is TRBV6-5 and J usage is TRBJ1-1; 7 bases align to TRBD1. This CDR3 spans 13 amino acids. After removal of 5 bases from V and 4 bases from J, the junction contained 4 bases not matched to a gene. Germline-derived CDR1 and CDR2 are MNHEY and SVGAGI. This CDR3 reads CASSTTGTTEAFF. In DNA, the CDR3 is TGTGCCAGCAGTACGACAGGGACCACTGAAGCTTTCTTT.

This chain uses TRBV6-6 with TRBJ2-3; the match to TRBD2 covers 14 bases. CDR1 and CDR2 from the germline V gene are MNHNY and SVGAGI (reference sequence). V was pared by 0 bases and J by 11 bases, with 4 bases of the junction left unmatched. The CDR3 length is 15 residues. For the CDR3, the DNA is TGTGCCAGCAGTTACTCTGGACTAGCGGGAGGAATGCAGTATTTT. This translates into CASSYSGLAGGMQYF.

V gene TRBV11-1 combines with J gene TRBJ1-1; a possible D gene is TRBD1 (5 bases). The V end lost 6 bases, the J end lost 3 bases, and 11 bases lay between the germline ends. Per the germline V gene, CDR1 is SGHAT and CDR2 is FQDESV (reference sequence). This CDR3 comprises 13 residues. The CDR3 sequence: CASSPGPDTEAFF. The CDR3 nucleotides are TGTGCCAGCAGTCCGGGGCCGGACACTGAAGCTTTCTTT.

The gene calls are TRBV5-6 and TRBJ1-2; no reliable D call. The CDR3 is 13 residues long. Trimming stripped 4 bases from V and 4 bases from J, with 11 bases between. CDR1 and CDR2 from the germline V gene are SGHDT and YYEEEE. CDR3 protein: CASSDDGIYGYTF. CDR3 bases: TGTGCCAGCAGCGACGACGGGATCTATGGCTACACCTTC.

This clone was counted a few times. This chain connects TRBV5-1 to TRBJ1-3; 9 nucleotides line up with TRBD1. The germline CDR1 and CDR2 sequences are SGHRS and YFSETQ. CDR3 length: 16 amino acids. Trimming took 3 bases from V and 6 from J; bases not matched to a gene: 10. CDR3 coding DNA: TGCGCCAGCAGCTCAACTCCGGGACAGGGTACAAACACCATATATTTT. This translates into CASSSTPGQGTNTIYF.

The J gene is TRBJ1-2, the V gene TRBV6-6; D gene unclear. V shed 0 bases and J shed 1 base, with 6 bases lying between them. The germline CDR1 and CDR2 sequences are MNHNY and SVGAGI (reference sequence). CDR3 size: 14 residues. Here the CDR3 DNA reads TGTGCCAGCAGTTACTCTACATTTAACTATGGCTACACCTTC. The encoded protein is CASSYSTFNYGYTF.

The chain recombines TRBV11-3 with TRBJ2-2; D ambiguous. V lost 1 base and J lost 1, with 4 bases in between. The CDR3 is 14 amino acids. Germline assignment: CDR1 SGHNT and CDR2 YENEEA. CDR3 nucleotide sequence: TGTGCCAGCAGCTTAGCCTGGAACACCGGGGAGCTGTTTTTT. It translates to CASSLAWNTGELFF.

The chain is built from TRBV5-5 and TRBJ2-5, with a possible D match to TRBD1 (6 bases). V lost 4 bases and J lost 5, with 9 bases in between. The CDR3 loop spans 12 amino acids. Germline CDR1 and CDR2: SGHKS and YYEKEE (reference sequence). This chain's CDR3 is CASSTGWETQYF. The CDR3 DNA reads TGTGCCAGCAGCACAGGGTGGGAGACCCAGTACTTC.